These 22 T cell receptor beta chains originate from one sample sequenced in a study of shared clonotypes between healthy human individuals. Profiling relied on immunoSEQ multiplex PCR, and the TCRdb table lists in-frame clones only, not all of them. The sample lists more than 2 million clones; 90% to 95% were seen once. Sequenced material: naive CD4+ T cells sorted from blood. Subset of the sample: CD45RA+ positively selected. These receptors all stem from a man aged 18 to 29 in good health.

The V gene is TRBV6-1, the J gene TRBJ2-1; possible D gene TRBD2, 6 bases. This CDR3 spans 17 amino acids. Between the trimmed V and J ends, which lost 4 bases and 0 bases, there was a span of 16 bases. The V gene's germline CDR1 is MNHNS and CDR2 SASEGT. CDR3: CASSVGLHGGSYNEQFF. As DNA, the CDR3 is TGTGCCAGCAGTGTGGGACTCCACGGTGGCTCCTACAATGAGCAGTTCTTC.

The V gene is TRBV28, the J gene TRBJ1-2, with D hard to call. V was cut by 5 bases and J by 13 bases, with 17 bases left in between. The CDR3 is made up of 12 amino acids. Germline V gene data show CDR1 as MDHEN and CDR2 as SYDVKM. For the CDR3, the DNA is TGTGCCAGCAGTCCACTTACCCTACAGTTCACCTTC. Translated: CASSPLTLQFTF.

CDR3 DNA: TGTGCCAGTAGTGTCGAACAGAACAATCAGCCCCAGCATTTT. It codes for CASSVEQNNQPQHF. This chain links TRBV19 with TRBJ1-5, with unresolved D. The CDR3 has 14 amino acids. CDR1 and CDR2 (germline): LNHDA, SQIVND (reference sequence). Trimming took off 5 bases at V and 3 bases at J, with 11 bases between the two ends.

The chain has TRBV18 and TRBJ2-5, with D uncertain. The CDR3 extends over 15 amino acids. In germline, CDR1 is KGHSH, CDR2 LQKENI. V lost 3 bases, J lost 4 bases, and 15 bases lay in between. For the CDR3, the DNA is TGTGCCAGCTCACCTTTCCCACAAGAAGGAGAGACCCAGTACTTC. This translates into CASSPFPQEGETQYF.

The rearrangement uses TRBV9 and TRBJ2-1; 7 bases align to TRBD2. Germline values: CDR1 SGDLS, CDR2 YYNGEE. V lost 4 bases and J lost 0; bases outside the gene matches: 4. The CDR3 extends over 15 amino acids. This CDR3 reads CASSREASSYNEQFF. The CDR3 DNA is TGTGCCAGCAGCCGGGAGGCCAGCTCCTACAATGAGCAGTTCTTC.

The chain recombines TRBV7-2 with TRBJ2-7; possibly TRBD1 or TRBD2 for D (5 bases each). In germline, CDR1 is SGHTA, CDR2 FQGNSA. The CDR3 is 16 residues long. V lost 1 base, J lost 3 bases, and 16 bases lay in between. The CDR3 spells CASSLEGSTGFYEQYF. DNA of the CDR3: TGTGCCAGCAGCTTAGAGGGGAGTACGGGTTTCTACGAGCAGTACTTC.

The J gene is TRBJ2-1, the V gene TRBV6-5; tentatively, D is TRBD1 (5 bases). The V and J ends lost 5 bases and 1 base respectively, with 9 bases between them. The CDR3 sequence is 14 residues long. Germline lookup yields CDR1 MNHEY and CDR2 SVGAGI. CDR3 nucleotide sequence: TGTGCCAGCAGTATCGACAGATCCTACAATGAGCAGTTCTTC. Amino acids: CASSIDRSYNEQFF.

The chain employs TRBV7-2 and TRBJ1-6, with D hard to call. Germline V CDR1 and CDR2: SGHTA, FQGNSA. The CDR3 is 15 residues long. Trimming removed 1 base from V and 6 bases from J, with 10 bases in between. CDR3 protein: CASSLEVEGNSPLHF. The DNA for the CDR3 is TGTGCCAGCAGCTTAGAGGTCGAAGGTAATTCACCCCTCCACTTT.

A note on this clone: Other nucleotide sequences from this sample produce the same CDR3. This chain links TRBV30 with TRBJ2-3; a weak D match, TRBD1 (6 bases). Trimming removed 3 bases at V and 4 bases at J, with 11 bases between. The CDR3 sequence is 13 residues long. CDR1 is GTSNPN, CDR2 SVGIG, per germline (reference sequence). CDR3 region: CAWSAGVADTQYF. The CDR3 DNA follows: TGTGCCTGGAGCGCAGGGGTCGCAGATACGCAGTATTTT.

The chain joins TRBV28 to TRBJ1-2; tentative D call: TRBD1 (6 bases). CDR1 and CDR2 from the germline V gene are MDHEN and SYDVKM. Trimming stripped 2 bases from V and 7 bases from J, with 17 bases between. CDR3 length: 15 residues. CDR3 loop: CASSLKGTTVPGYTF. CDR3 sequence (DNA): TGTGCCAGCAGTTTAAAGGGGACAACAGTTCCTGGCTACACCTTC.

The DNA of the CDR3 is TGTGCCAGCTCACTGGCCTCGCCCACAGGTGTATCACCCCTCCACTTT. As protein: CASSLASPTGVSPLHF. The chain is built from TRBV18 and TRBJ1-6; tentatively, D is TRBD1 (5 bases). Germline lookup yields CDR1 KGHSH and CDR2 LQKENI. The CDR3 has 16 amino acids. Trimming cost V 4 bases and J 10 bases, with 20 bases left between them.

The J gene is TRBJ2-7, the V gene TRBV13, with D perhaps matching TRBD1 or TRBD2 (6 bases each). Germline assignment: CDR1 PRHDT and CDR2 FYEKMQ (reference sequence). This CDR3 comprises 15 residues. V lost 6 bases to trimming and J lost 2 bases, with 17 bases between them. The CDR3 spells CASSPRGALAYEQYF. The DNA for the CDR3 is TGTGCCAGCAGTCCTAGGGGGGCCCTAGCCTACGAGCAGTACTTC.

Turning to this clone: Other DNA sequences in this specimen translate into the identical CDR3. The V gene is TRBV6-5, the J gene TRBJ1-1; 7 nucleotides line up with TRBD1. The CDR3 totals 14 residues. Germline loops: CDR1 MNHEY, CDR2 SVGAGI. V was clipped by 4 bases and J by 2 bases; unmatched bases: 4. As DNA, the CDR3 is TGTGCCAGCAGTTCACGACAGGGTAACACTGAAGCTTTCTTT. Amino acids: CASSSRQGNTEAFF.

Remarks on this clone: This sample also contains other DNA sequences that code for the same CDR3. The chain is built from TRBV6-5 and TRBJ1-1, with a possible D match to TRBD1 (6 bases). The CDR3 extends over 11 amino acids. Trimming removed 8 bases from V and 5 bases from J, with 9 bases in between. CDR1 MNHEY and CDR2 SVGAGI come from the germline V gene. CDR3 nucleotide sequence: TGTGCCAGCGGGAGGGGGACTGAAGCTTTCTTT. It encodes CASGRGTEAFF.

This clone was seen many times. V and J are TRBV19 and TRBJ2-2; 9 bases match TRBD1. CDR1 is LNHDA, CDR2 SQIVND, per germline (reference sequence). The CDR3 loop spans 15 amino acids. With 4 bases clipped from V and 3 bases from J, the junction kept 3 bases outside the gene matches. The CDR3 bases are TGTGCCAGTAGTAGGGGACAGGGAGACACCGGGGAGCTGTTTTTT. This codes for CASSRGQGDTGELFF.

This rearrangement joins TRBV28 to TRBJ2-7; TRBD2 matches at 8 bases. Germline V gene sequence: CDR1 MDHEN, CDR2 SYDVKM. The CDR3 is 13 residues long. The J segment lost 6 bases and the V segment lost 5 bases, leaving 6 bases of the junction unmatched. The DNA for the CDR3 is TGTGCCAGCAGTAATCTAGCGGGTCGCGAGCAGTACTTC. It codes for CASSNLAGREQYF. Supplemented by reference TRBV28 and TRBJ2-7, the full variable domain reads DVKVTQSSRYLVKRTGEKVFLECVQDMDHENMFWYRQDPGLGLRLIYFSYDVKMKEKGDIPEGYSVSREKKERFSLILESASTNQTSMYLCASSNLAGREQYFGPGTRLTVT.

This clone was recorded only once. The gene calls are TRBV9 and TRBJ2-4; D is perhaps TRBD1 (6 bases). Trimming pared 0 bases from V and 2 bases from J, leaving 15 bases between. The CDR3 is made up of 17 amino acids. Germline V gene lookup returns CDR1 SGDLS and CDR2 YYNGEE. CDR3 DNA sequence: TGTGCCAGCAGCGTAGGTGGCAGGGGCGCGCCCAAAAACATTCAGTACTTC. The encoded protein is CASSVGGRGAPKNIQYF.

For the CDR3, the DNA is TGTGCCAGCAGTGAACTGGACAGGGCCCCTTACGAGCAGTACTTC. This sequence encodes CASSELDRAPYEQYF. The chain recombines TRBV25-1 with TRBJ2-7; the match to TRBD1 covers 8 bases. CDR1 and CDR2 (germline): MGHDK, SYGVNS. Trimming at V came to 2 bases and at J to 4 bases, leaving 7 bases not matched to a gene. The length of the CDR3 is 15 residues.

Comment on this clone: This sample includes further DNA sequences coding for the same CDR3. The chain combines TRBV9 with TRBJ2-5, with 7 bases aligning to TRBD2. J gave up 4 bases and V 4 bases, and 7 bases lay outside the gene matches. CDR3 length equals 14 residues. Germline V gene data show CDR1 as SGDLS and CDR2 as YYNGEE. The CDR3, as DNA: TGTGCCAGCAGCCCAAGACTAGCCCTAGAGACCCAGTACTTC. Residues: CASSPRLALETQYF.

In regard to this clone: Other nucleotide sequences in the sample specify the same CDR3. The chain couples TRBV11-3 to TRBJ2-7; D not certain. The germline CDR1 and CDR2 sequences are SGHNT and YENEEA. CDR3 length: 13 amino acids. The V and J ends lost 1 base and 3 bases respectively, with 7 bases between them. The CDR3 loop is CASSLVGSYEQYF. CDR3 nucleotide sequence: TGTGCCAGCAGCTTAGTGGGCAGCTACGAGCAGTACTTC.

This rearrangement joins TRBV11-2 to TRBJ2-5; D is possibly TRBD2 (5 bases). In germline, CDR1 is SGHAT, CDR2 FQNNGV. The V end lost 1 base, the J end lost 4 bases, and 10 bases lay between the germline ends. This CDR3 has 14 residues. The CDR3 loop reads CASSLGTVGETQYF. The CDR3 region has the DNA TGTGCCAGCAGCTTAGGGACTGTCGGAGAGACCCAGTACTTC.

This chain joins TRBV28 and TRBJ1-2; no clear D gene. V was trimmed by 3 bases and J by 5 bases, leaving 7 bases between them. This CDR3 spans 12 amino acids. Germline lookup yields CDR1 MDHEN and CDR2 SYDVKM. The DNA for the CDR3 is TGTGCCAGCAGTTTGGACGTATATGGCTACACCTTC. It codes for CASSLDVYGYTF.